The sequence of this T cell receptor (beta chain) was determined in a study of shared clonotypes between healthy human individuals. Clones were read by immunoSEQ multiplex PCR, and TCRdb kept only the in-frame ones, dropping some. The table lists about 1.5 million clones, roughly 98% of them singletons. The ends were cut back, 7 bases at V and 1 base at J, with 14 bases in the middle. The CDR3 extends over 14 amino acids. The V gene's germline CDR1 is SGDLS and CDR2 YYNGEE. The material sequenced was naive CD4+ T cells sorted from blood. Subset of the sample: CD45RA+ positively selected. The receptor's source is a man in his thirties or forties in good health. The V and J genes are TRBV9 and TRBJ1-1; tentative D call: TRBD1 (5 bases). The CDR3 DNA reads TGTGCCAGCGGAGTTGGGGCGGGGAACACTGAAGCTTTCTTT. It translates to CASGVGAGNTEAFF.